The 8 T cell receptor beta chains presented below share a single source sample, sequenced in a study of blood T cell repertoires in COVID-19. TCRdb's table, derived via immunoSEQ multiplex PCR, lists solely in-frame clones and lacks some. The repertoire holds around 170,000 clones, with around two thirds as singletons. Input material: peripheral blood. Source of these receptors: a woman of 80 years or more with acute or convalescent COVID-19.

J is TRBJ1-4 and V is TRBV5-1, with 8 bases identical to TRBD1. Germline trimming cut 0 bases from V and 3 bases from J; bases unmatched to any gene: 1. The CDR3 has 15 residues. Germline CDR1 SGHRS, CDR2 YFSETQ. The chain's CDR3 is CASSLGTGPNEKLFF. The CDR3 DNA reads as TGCGCCAGCAGCTTGGGGACAGGGCCTAATGAAAAACTGTTTTTT.

This clone appeared a single time. The chain is built from TRBV11-2 and TRBJ1-1; no definite D call. The V end was cut by 1 base, the J end by 0 bases, with 9 bases between. Germline V gives CDR1 SGHAT, CDR2 FQNNGV. The CDR3 covers 15 residues. The CDR3 DNA sequence: TGTGCCAGCAGCTTAGCTTACGGGGTGAACACTGAAGCTTTCTTT. Its translation is CASSLAYGVNTEAFF.

V and J are TRBV28 and TRBJ2-7, with TRBD1 matching over 9 bases. V gave up 4 bases and J gave up 2 bases; unmatched junction bases: 3. The CDR3 is 14 residues long. The germline gives CDR1 MDHEN, CDR2 SYDVKM. CDR3 loop: CASSSGQGPYEQYF. For the CDR3, the DNA is TGTGCCAGCAGTTCGGGACAGGGTCCCTACGAGCAGTACTTC.

V and J are TRBV13 and TRBJ1-6; D is uncertain. This CDR3 contains 17 residues. V was clipped by 2 bases and J by 8 bases, with 19 bases between them. CDR1 and CDR2 from the germline V gene are PRHDT and FYEKMQ (reference sequence). CDR3 coding DNA: TGTGCCAGCAGCTTAAGTTACGGGGAAGTAGGCGATTCACCCCTCCACTTT. This translates into CASSLSYGEVGDSPLHF.

This chain links TRBV21-1 with TRBJ2-7; the table's D call TRBD1 went unverified against the DNA. TRBV21-1 is designated a pseudogene. The CDR3 runs 14 residues. The DNA for the CDR3 is TGTGCCAGCAGCGACCGGGACAGGGTGGGCGAGCAGTACTTC. Encoded protein: CASSDRDRVGEQYF.

This chain joins TRBV27 and TRBJ2-7; D is possibly TRBD2 (5 bases). CDR1 and CDR2 from the germline V gene are MNHEY and SMNVEV (reference sequence). V was trimmed by 5 bases and J by 7 bases, leaving 15 bases between them. There are 13 residues in the CDR3. This CDR3 is CASSARAPGEQYF. In nucleotides, the CDR3 is TGTGCCAGCAGTGCCCGGGCCCCGGGGGAGCAGTACTTC.

The CDR3 DNA is TGCGCCAGCAGCCCGGGGGGAAGCTCCTACGAGCAGTACTTC. Its protein is CASSPGGSSYEQYF. The genes are TRBV5-1 and TRBJ2-7, with TRBD2 identical over 7 bases. Trimming cost V 4 bases and J 0 bases; bases outside gene matches: 4. This CDR3 contains 14 residues. Germline V CDR1 and CDR2: SGHRS, YFSETQ.

This clone was counted between two and nine times. J is TRBJ2-2 and V is TRBV9; 9 bases match TRBD2. Germline V gene sequence: CDR1 SGDLS, CDR2 YYNGEE. V dropped 0 bases and J dropped 5; count of bases not matched to a gene: 2. The CDR3 contains 15 residues. The CDR3 spells CASSVGTSVTGELFF. Written as DNA, the CDR3 is TGTGCCAGCAGCGTAGGGACTAGCGTTACCGGGGAGCTGTTTTTT.